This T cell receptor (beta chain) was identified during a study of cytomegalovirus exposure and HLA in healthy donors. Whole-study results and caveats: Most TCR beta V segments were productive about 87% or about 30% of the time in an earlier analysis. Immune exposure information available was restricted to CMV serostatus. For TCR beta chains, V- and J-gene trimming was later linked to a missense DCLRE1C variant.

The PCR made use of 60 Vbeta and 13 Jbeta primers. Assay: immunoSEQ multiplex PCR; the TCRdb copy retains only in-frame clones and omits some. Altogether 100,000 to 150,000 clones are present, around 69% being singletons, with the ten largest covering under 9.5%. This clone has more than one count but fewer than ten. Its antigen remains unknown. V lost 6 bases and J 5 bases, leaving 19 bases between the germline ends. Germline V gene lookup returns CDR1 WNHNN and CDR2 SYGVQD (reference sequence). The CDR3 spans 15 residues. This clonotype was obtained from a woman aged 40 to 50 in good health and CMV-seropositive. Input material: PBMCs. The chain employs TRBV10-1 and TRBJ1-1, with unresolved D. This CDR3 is CASSPEHGGSTEAFF. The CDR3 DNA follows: TGCGCCAGCAGCCCCGAGCACGGCGGGAGTACTGAAGCTTTCTTT.